This is a list of T cell receptor beta chains from one sample in a study of T cell responses to AZD1222 COVID-19 vaccine. Assay: immunoSEQ multiplex PCR; the TCRdb copy retains only in-frame clones and omits some. The sample includes 68,000 or so clones, around 83% seen only once; the top ten take about 12%. Sequences were derived from peripheral blood, sampled on day 0 of AZD1222 vaccination. The receptors were sampled from an adult in good health. Both conserved end residues are part of each CDR3. The D gene is left open where the match is weak. Clone size is shown for a subset of rows, as once, few, many or a class of expanded clone.

clone_size	v_call	d_call	j_call	cdr3_nt	cdr3_aa
.	TRBV5-5	.	TRBJ1-3	TGTGCCAGCAGTTCCCTCCCTACGCGTCGAAACACCATATATTTT	CASSSLPTRRNTIYF
.	TRBV12-5	TRBD1	TRBJ2-5	TGTGCTAGTGGTTCCCTGGACAGGGGAGTGACCCAGTACTTC	CASGSLDRGVTQYF
.	TRBV6-2/TRBV6-3	.	TRBJ1-4	TGTGCCAGCAGTCTAGATCTTGTTCGAAAAACTGTTTTT	CASSLDLVRKTVF
few	TRBV19	TRBD2	TRBJ2-7	TGTGCCAGTAGTTCGACCTCGGGACTAGCGGGCCGCGAGCAGTACTTC	CASSSTSGLAGREQYF
.	TRBV5-4	.	TRBJ2-7	TGTGCCAGCAGCTTGGTCAGCGGCGAGCAGTACTTC	CASSLVSGEQYF
.	TRBV4-2	.	TRBJ1-6	TGTGCCAGCAGCCAAGATGGGAGTCGGAATTCACCCCTCCACTTT	CASSQDGSRNSPLHF
few	TRBV7-9	.	TRBJ2-7	TGTGCCAGCAGCTTCTGGAACACGCGTTCCTACGAGCAGTACTTC	CASSFWNTRSYEQYF
few	TRBV15	.	TRBJ2-3	TGTGCCACCAGCACCCAAGCCGGAGGGGGCACAGATACGCAGTATTTT	CATSTQAGGGTDTQYF
.	TRBV9	.	TRBJ2-7	TGTGCCAGCAGCGTAGAAACAGGGAATTCCTACGAGCAGTACTTC	CASSVETGNSYEQYF
.	TRBV5-4	TRBD2	TRBJ2-3	TGTGCCAGCAGCTTGGGGCGGGGGGGAGATACGCAGTATTTT	CASSLGRGGDTQYF
few	TRBV2	TRBD2	TRBJ2-7	TGTGCCAGCAGTGAGGCTAGCGGGGGGCGCTCCTACGAGCAGTACTTC	CASSEASGGRSYEQYF
.	TRBV10-2	.	TRBJ1-6	TGCGCCAGCAGTGAGTCGAGGTCACCCCTCCACTTT	CASSESRSPLHF
.	TRBV5-4	TRBD2	TRBJ2-5	TGTGCCAGCAGCGTAGGGGCACAGCGGGGGGATGAGACCCAGTACTTC	CASSVGAQRGDETQYF
.	TRBV5-1	.	TRBJ1-6	TGCGCCAGCAGCTTATTACAAGGACAGCCGAATTCACCCCTCCACTTT	CASSLLQGQPNSPLHF
.	TRBV6-5	.	TRBJ2-7	TGTGCCGGGGCCCTGGGTCCGATCTACGAGCAGTACTTC	CAGALGPIYEQYF
.	TRBV28	.	TRBJ2-3	TGTGCCAGCAGTTTTTTCCCGGGACAAAAGGTTGGAACAGATACGCAGTATTTT	CASSFFPGQKVGTDTQYF
.	TRBV7-2	TRBD2	TRBJ2-1	TGTGCCAGCAGCCCGGGACTAGTAGCCCGGTATGAGCAGTTCTTC	CASSPGLVARYEQFF
.	TRBV9	.	TRBJ1-1	TGTGCCAGCAGCGGGGGTGGGGTTGACACTGAAGCTTTCTTT	CASSGGGVDTEAFF
.	TRBV19	TRBD1	TRBJ1-2	TGTGCCAGTAGTATCCCGACAGGGGTCTATGGCTACACCTTC	CASSIPTGVYGYTF
.	TRBV5-1	.	TRBJ1-1	TGCGCCAGCAGTGGGAGCGCAGGGGCCAACATGAACACTGAAGCTTTCTTT	CASSGSAGANMNTEAFF
.	TRBV27	TRBD2	TRBJ2-7	TGTGCCAGCAGGGCTCTAGCGGGGCGATCTGCCTACGAGCAGTACTTC	CASRALAGRSAYEQYF
.	TRBV2	TRBD1	TRBJ1-2	TGTGCCAGCGGACAGGGGGCAAACTATGGCTACACCTTC	CASGQGANYGYTF
.	TRBV28	TRBD1	TRBJ2-1	TGTGCCACGCGAGGGGGCCTGAATGAGCAGTTCTTC	CATRGGLNEQFF
.	TRBV6-1	TRBD1	TRBJ2-5	TGTGCCAGCAGTGAAAGTGGGACAGGGATAGGGACCCAGTACTTC	CASSESGTGIGTQYF
.	TRBV11-2	.	TRBJ2-7	TGTGCCAGCAGCCCCACAGGGAGCTACGAGCAGTACTTC	CASSPTGSYEQYF
.	TRBV30	.	TRBJ1-6	TGTGCCTGGAGTGAGGGGATGGCTAATTCACCCCTCCACTTT	CAWSEGMANSPLHF
few	TRBV7-9	.	TRBJ2-1	TGTGCCAGCAGCTCCATCCCTCAGGGTTCGTCCTACAATGAGCAGTTCTTC	CASSSIPQGSSYNEQFF
.	TRBV27	TRBD2	TRBJ2-3	TGTGCCAGCAGCAAGATAGCGGGGGGGAGCTCGGATACGCAGTATTTT	CASSKIAGGSSDTQYF
.	TRBV5-1	.	TRBJ2-3	TGCGCCAGCAGCTTGGGACTAGAGTCAGATACGCAGTATTTT	CASSLGLESDTQYF
.	TRBV2	.	TRBJ2-4	TGTGCCAGCAGTGAAGGGGGTGGGGACATTCAGTACTTC	CASSEGGGDIQYF
.	TRBV7-9	.	TRBJ1-1	TGTGCCAGCAGCTTAGATCTCACTGCTAACACTGAAGCTTTCTTT	CASSLDLTANTEAFF
.	TRBV3-1/TRBV3-2	TRBD2	TRBJ2-2	TGTGCCAGCAGCCCCGTAAGCGGGGGGGCCGACGGGGAGCTGTTTTTT	CASSPVSGGADGELFF
few	TRBV2	TRBD2	TRBJ2-3	TGTGCCAGCAGTGAAACCGGGACTATGGAGGAGGATACGCAGTATTTT	CASSETGTMEEDTQYF
.	TRBV4-1	TRBD2	TRBJ2-3	TGCGCCAGCAGCCAAGCGGGACTAGCGGGCACAGATACGCAGTATTTT	CASSQAGLAGTDTQYF
once	TRBV5-1	TRBD1	TRBJ1-2	TGCGCCAGCAGCCCAGACCCCGGGACAGGGGGTGGCTACACCTTC	CASSPDPGTGGGYTF
.	TRBV5-1	.	TRBJ2-7	TGCGCCAGCAGAACAGGGCCCTCCTACGAGCAGTACTTC	CASRTGPSYEQYF
.	TRBV25-1	TRBD1	TRBJ1-2	TGTGCCAGCAGTGAGGGGGGGGACAGTATCTATGGCTACACCTTC	CASSEGGDSIYGYTF
.	TRBV6-5	.	TRBJ1-1	TGTGCCAGCAGGACTCAGGCAGCTTTCTTT	CASRTQAAFF
.	TRBV15	TRBD1	TRBJ1-4	TGTGCCACCAGCAGAGATCAGGGGGCTAATGAAAAACTGTTTTTT	CATSRDQGANEKLFF
.	TRBV25-1	TRBD1	TRBJ2-2	TGTGCCAGCAGTTTCGGGACAGGGGACACCGGGGAGCTGTTTTTT	CASSFGTGDTGELFF
.	TRBV2	.	TRBJ1-1	TGTGCCAGCTCGGGGCAGGAATGGGGCACTGAAGCTTTCTTT	CASSGQEWGTEAFF
.	TRBV12-5	TRBD1	TRBJ1-1	TGTGCTAGTGGTCCCGGGACAGGGGCGGTGGGCGCTTTCTTT	CASGPGTGAVGAFF
.	TRBV19	TRBD1	TRBJ2-5	TGTGCCAGTAGGTGGACAGGGGGGGGCCAAGAGACCCAGTACTTC	CASRWTGGGQETQYF
.	TRBV30	.	TRBJ1-4	TGTGCCTGGAGTTGGTCGAGTCAGTCTAATGAAAAACTGTTTTTT	CAWSWSSQSNEKLFF
.	TRBV5-1	TRBD2	TRBJ2-5	TGCGCCAGCAGCATGGCAACGACTAGCGGGGGAGAGACCCAGTACTTC	CASSMATTSGGETQYF